The 17 T cell receptor beta chains given below trace back to one sample, sequenced in a study of control samples from healthy donors and cancer patients. TCRdb's copy holds only in-frame clones and misses some; the assay was immunoSEQ multiplex PCR. The sample carries 200,000 to 250,000 clones, 90% to 95% recorded once. Sample: blood. The receptors originated from a man aged 45 to 65 in good health.

V gene TRBV5-1 combines with J gene TRBJ1-4, with D unclear. This CDR3 spans 16 amino acids. From germline, CDR1 is SGHRS and CDR2 YFSETQ. Trimming stripped 0 bases from V and 0 bases from J, with 9 bases between. The CDR3 coding sequence is TGCGCCAGCAGCTTGGGGGTCCAAGCAACTAATGAAAAACTGTTTTTT. Its translation is CASSLGVQATNEKLFF.

J is TRBJ1-2 and V is TRBV6-5; a weak D match, TRBD1 (5 bases). The CDR3 contains 13 residues. From germline, CDR1 is MNHEY and CDR2 SVGAGI. The germline V and J ends were trimmed by 6 bases and 2 bases, with 10 bases remaining between them. The CDR3 bases are TGTGCCAGCAGACTGGACACCAACTATGGCTACACCTTC. This encodes CASRLDTNYGYTF.

The V gene is TRBV9, the J gene TRBJ2-1; D possibly uses TRBD1 or TRBD2 (5 bases each). The CDR3 is 14 residues long. Per the germline V gene, CDR1 is SGDLS and CDR2 is YYNGEE. The V and J ends lost 2 bases and 5 bases respectively, with 11 bases between them. CDR3 in amino acids: CASSVTGRNNEQFF. The CDR3 DNA is TGTGCCAGCAGCGTCACGGGACGGAACAATGAGCAGTTCTTC.

The chain recombines TRBV5-1 with TRBJ1-5; the D gene is possibly TRBD1 (5 bases). Trimming removed 0 bases from V and 0 bases from J, with 13 bases in between. CDR3 length equals 17 residues. Germline V gene lookup returns CDR1 SGHRS and CDR2 YFSETQ. CDR3 sequence: CASSLGVTENSNQPQHF. The CDR3 DNA reads as TGCGCCAGCAGCTTGGGTGTGACAGAAAATAGCAATCAGCCCCAGCATTTT.

This sequence joins TRBV6-5 and TRBJ2-7; D perhaps matches TRBD1 (6 bases). The CDR3 contains 14 residues. V lost 6 bases to trimming and J lost 3 bases, with 15 bases between them. Germline CDR1 and CDR2: MNHEY and SVGAGI. CDR3 nucleotide sequence: TGTGCCAGCAGACCTACAGGGACCGGCTACGAGCAGTACGTC. Translating it yields CASRPTGTGYEQYV.

This chain links TRBV2 with TRBJ1-5, with TRBD1 identical over 8 bases. The junction had 1 base not matched to a gene; V was cut back by 4 bases and J by 2 bases. CDR1 SNHLY and CDR2 FYNNEI come from the germline V gene. This CDR3 contains 14 residues. CDR3 DNA: TGTGCCAGCAGTGTACAGGGGGGCAATCAGCCCCAGCATTTT. This translates into CASSVQGGNQPQHF. The full variable domain, its missing parts supplied by reference TRBV2 and TRBJ1-5, is EPEVTQTPSHQVTQMGQEVILRCVPISNHLYFYWYRQILGQKVEFLVSFYNNEISEKSEIFDDQFSVERPDGSNFTLKIRSTKLEDSAMYFCASSVQGGNQPQHFGDGTRLSIL.

The gene calls are TRBV9 and TRBJ2-1; 8 bases agree with TRBD2. Losses at the gene ends were 4 bases for V and 3 bases for J; bases not matched to a gene: 9. Germline values: CDR1 SGDLS, CDR2 YYNGEE. The CDR3 has 16 residues. The CDR3: CASSLSGGADYNEQFF. The CDR3 coding sequence is TGTGCCAGCAGCCTCAGCGGGGGCGCCGACTACAATGAGCAGTTCTTC.

This CDR3 is CASSTTDNTDTQYF. The CDR3 coding sequence is TGCGCCAGCAGCACAACAGACAACACAGATACGCAGTATTTT. The chain combines TRBV5-1 with TRBJ2-3; D is unresolved. From germline, CDR1 is SGHRS and CDR2 YFSETQ. This CDR3 comprises 14 residues. Trimming removed 4 bases at V and 2 bases at J, with 11 bases between.

This chain links TRBV5-8 with TRBJ2-5; maybe TRBD1 (7 bases). CDR3 length equals 14 residues. V lost 4 bases to trimming and J lost 5 bases, with 15 bases between them. Germline loops: CDR1 SGHTS, CDR2 YDEGEE. The CDR3 region is CASSMTGRLETQYF. CDR3 in DNA: TGTGCCAGCAGCATGACAGGGAGGCTTGAGACCCAGTACTTC.

The J gene is TRBJ2-3, the V gene TRBV6-2 or TRBV6-3, with a tentative D call TRBD2 (6 bases). V was cut by 3 bases and J by 5 bases, with 15 bases left in between. This CDR3 has 15 residues. CDR1 and CDR2 from the germline V gene are MNHEY and SVGEGT. CDR3 DNA: TGTGCCAGCAGTTATCGTCCGGGGGTCGAAGATACGCAGTATTTT. Translated: CASSYRPGVEDTQYF.

V usage is TRBV6-5 and J usage is TRBJ1-2, with TRBD1 matching over 7 bases. The CDR3 contains 13 residues. Germline loops: CDR1 MNHEY, CDR2 SVGAGI. Trimming took 2 bases from V and 8 from J; bases not matched to a gene: 5. CDR3 DNA sequence: TGTGCCAGCAGTTACCGGGACAGCGCGGGCTACACCTTC. Protein: CASSYRDSAGYTF.

Only one count was recorded for this clone. The chain couples TRBV6-5 to TRBJ2-1; D uncertain. Germline V gene lookup returns CDR1 MNHEY and CDR2 SVGAGI. The V and J ends lost 2 bases and 7 bases respectively, with 15 bases between them. The CDR3 length is 15 residues. This CDR3 reads CASSYVRVRRNEQFF. The CDR3 region has the DNA TGTGCCAGCAGTTACGTCCGGGTTCGAAGGAATGAGCAGTTCTTC.

CDR3 sequence reads: CAWTRQISTDTQYF. The DNA of the CDR3 is TGTGCCTGGACCCGACAGATTAGCACAGATACGCAGTATTTT. This chain links TRBV30 with TRBJ2-3; TRBD1 is a possible D gene (5 bases). This CDR3 region has 14 residues. The V end lost 4 bases, the J end lost 0 bases, and 11 bases lay between the germline ends. Germline loops: CDR1 GTSNPN, CDR2 SVGIG (reference sequence).

CDR3 sequence: CASSLRQGNTGELFF. Written as DNA, the CDR3 is TGCGCCAGCAGCTTGAGACAGGGGAACACCGGGGAGCTGTTTTTT. The chain couples TRBV5-1 to TRBJ2-2; the match to TRBD1 covers 7 bases. CDR3 length: 15 amino acids. J gave up 1 base and V 1 base, and 1 base lay outside the gene matches. Germline values: CDR1 SGHRS, CDR2 YFSETQ.

The rearrangement joins TRBV5-1 to TRBJ2-1; possible D gene TRBD2, 6 bases. Germline CDR1 is SGHRS and CDR2 is YFSETQ. CDR3 length equals 17 residues. Trimming shortened V by 0 bases and J by 0 bases, and 13 bases separated the two germline ends. For the CDR3, the DNA is TGCGCCAGCAGCTTGGATGTGGGGGGTAGCTCCTACAATGAGCAGTTCTTC. Protein sequence: CASSLDVGGSSYNEQFF.

The rearrangement joins TRBV5-1 to TRBJ1-6; D is perhaps TRBD1 (5 bases). The CDR3 contains 17 residues. The germline gives CDR1 SGHRS, CDR2 YFSETQ. Trimming left V 2 bases short and J 4 bases short, with 16 bases between. CDR3 amino acids: CASSFGEGRGYNSPLHF. Written as DNA, the CDR3 is TGCGCCAGCAGCTTCGGGGAGGGACGGGGGTATAATTCACCCCTCCACTTT. The full variable domain, its missing parts supplied by reference TRBV5-1 and TRBJ1-6, is KAGVTQTPRYLIKTRGQQVTLSCSPISGHRSVSWYQQTPGQGLQFLFEYFSETQRNKGNFPGRFSGRQFSNSRSEMNVSTLELGDSALYLCASSFGEGRGYNSPLHFGNGTRLTVT.

This clone appeared once. The chain combines TRBV7-9 with TRBJ1-2; D unresolved. The CDR3 covers 11 residues. Trimming removed 1 base at V and 7 bases at J, with 4 bases between. Germline V gives CDR1 SEHNR, CDR2 FQNEAQ (reference sequence). CDR3 nucleotides: TGTGCCAGCAGCTTAGAGGTTGGCTACACCTTC. Its translation: CASSLEVGYTF.